This T cell receptor beta chain is drawn from a study of control samples from healthy donors and cancer patients. The protocol was immunoSEQ multiplex PCR, while the TCRdb copy is restricted to in-frame clones and leaves out a portion. The sample includes roughly 120,000 clones, 85% to 90% of them seen just once. Germline V gene sequence: CDR1 SGHTA, CDR2 FQGNSA. The CDR3 extends over 12 amino acids. V gave up 7 bases and J gave up 4 bases, with 10 bases separating them. This sequence joins TRBV7-2 and TRBJ1-2, with a possible D match to TRBD1 (6 bases). This clonotype was obtained from a woman aged 45-65 years with colorectal cancer. The sequenced sample was PBMCs. The CDR3 sequence: CASNRVGYGYTF. CDR3 DNA sequence: TGTGCCAGCAACAGGGTTGGCTATGGCTACACCTTC.